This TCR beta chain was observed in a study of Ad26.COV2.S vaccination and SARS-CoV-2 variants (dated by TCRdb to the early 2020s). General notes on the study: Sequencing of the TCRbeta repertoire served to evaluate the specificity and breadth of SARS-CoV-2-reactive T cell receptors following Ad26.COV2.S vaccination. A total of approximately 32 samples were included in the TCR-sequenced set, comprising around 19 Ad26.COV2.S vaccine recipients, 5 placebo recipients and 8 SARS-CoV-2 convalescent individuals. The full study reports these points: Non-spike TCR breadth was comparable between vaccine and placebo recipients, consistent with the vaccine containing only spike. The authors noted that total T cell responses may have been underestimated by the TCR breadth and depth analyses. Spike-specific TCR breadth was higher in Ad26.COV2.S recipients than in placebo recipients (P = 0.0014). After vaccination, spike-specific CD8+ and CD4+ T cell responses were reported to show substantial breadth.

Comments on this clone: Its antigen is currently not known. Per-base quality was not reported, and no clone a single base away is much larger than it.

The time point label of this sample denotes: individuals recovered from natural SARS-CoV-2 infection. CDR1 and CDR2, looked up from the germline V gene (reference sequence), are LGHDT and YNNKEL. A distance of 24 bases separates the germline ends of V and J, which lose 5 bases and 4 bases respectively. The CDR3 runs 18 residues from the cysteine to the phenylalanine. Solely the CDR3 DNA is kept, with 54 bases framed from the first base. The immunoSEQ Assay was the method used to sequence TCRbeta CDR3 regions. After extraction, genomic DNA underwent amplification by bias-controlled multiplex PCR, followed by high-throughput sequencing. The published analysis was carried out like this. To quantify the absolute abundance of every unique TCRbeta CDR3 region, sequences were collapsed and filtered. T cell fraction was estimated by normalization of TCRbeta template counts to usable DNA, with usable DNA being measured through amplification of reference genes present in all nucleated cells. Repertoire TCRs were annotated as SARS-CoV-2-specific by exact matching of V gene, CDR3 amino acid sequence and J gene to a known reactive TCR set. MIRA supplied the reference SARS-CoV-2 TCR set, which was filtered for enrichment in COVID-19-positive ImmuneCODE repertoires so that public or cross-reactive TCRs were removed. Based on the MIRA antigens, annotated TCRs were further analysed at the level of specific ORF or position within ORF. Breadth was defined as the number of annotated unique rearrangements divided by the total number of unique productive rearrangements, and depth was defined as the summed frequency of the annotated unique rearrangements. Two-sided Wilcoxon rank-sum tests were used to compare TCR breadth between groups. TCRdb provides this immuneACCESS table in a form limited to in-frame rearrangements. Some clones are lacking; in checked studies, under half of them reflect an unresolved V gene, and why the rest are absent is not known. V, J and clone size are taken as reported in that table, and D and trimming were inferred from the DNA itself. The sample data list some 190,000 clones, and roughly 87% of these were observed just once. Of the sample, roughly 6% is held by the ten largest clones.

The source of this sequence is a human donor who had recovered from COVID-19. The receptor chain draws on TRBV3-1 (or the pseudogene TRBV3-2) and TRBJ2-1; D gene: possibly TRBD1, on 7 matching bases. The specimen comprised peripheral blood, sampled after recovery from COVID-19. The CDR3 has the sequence CASSLQGPWVAVYNEQFF. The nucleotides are TGTGCCAGCAGCTTACAGGGGCCGTGGGTAGCGGTATACAATGAGCAGTTCTTC.